The rows below give T cell receptor beta chains drawn from one sample of a study of blood T cell repertoires in COVID-19. TCRdb's copy holds only in-frame clones and misses some; the assay was immunoSEQ multiplex PCR. The data show more than 95,000 clones, roughly nine tenths seen once. The specimen sequenced was peripheral blood. The receptors were gathered from a human donor with active COVID-19. The donor label of this sample is uncertain. Both conserved end residues are part of each CDR3. D genes are given only for firm matches. The size entry is marked missing in some rows and otherwise reads once, few, many or a size class.

V: TRBV28; D: -; size: -; J: TRBJ1-3; DNA: TGTGCCAGCAGTTTAAGAGGAGGCCTAGGATCTGGAAACACCATATATTTT; CDR3: CASSLRGGLGSGNTIYF
V: TRBV18; D: TRBD2; size: -; J: TRBJ2-1; DNA: TGTGCCAGCTCACTAGCGGGGGGGCCCTACAATGAGCAGTTCTTC; CDR3: CASSLAGGPYNEQFF
V: TRBV7-9; D: -; size: -; J: TRBJ2-2; DNA: TGTGCCAGCACCGACCGGGCGGGAAACACCGGGGAGCTGTTTTTT; CDR3: CASTDRAGNTGELFF
V: TRBV19; D: TRBD1; size: -; J: TRBJ1-5; DNA: TGTGCCAGTACCCCGGGACAGTATAGCAATCAGCCCCAGCATTTT; CDR3: CASTPGQYSNQPQHF
V: TRBV28; D: TRBD1; size: -; J: TRBJ1-1; DNA: TGTGCCAGCAGCGTGAATGGACAGGGAAGGCGGTCTGAAGCTTTCTTT; CDR3: CASSVNGQGRRSEAFF
V: TRBV5-1; D: TRBD2; size: -; J: TRBJ2-7; DNA: TGCGCCAGCAGCTTGGGCCAGGGGAGCGGGGGGCGCTCCTACGAGCAGTACTTC; CDR3: CASSLGQGSGGRSYEQYF
V: TRBV27; D: -; size: -; J: TRBJ1-2; DNA: TGTGCCAGCAGTTTGCGTGGTAACTATGGCTACACCTTC; CDR3: CASSLRGNYGYTF
V: TRBV15; D: -; size: -; J: TRBJ1-3; DNA: TGTGCCACCAGCAGAGAACTCGGGGGAATGGGAAACACCATATATTTT; CDR3: CATSRELGGMGNTIYF
V: TRBV30; D: -; size: -; J: TRBJ2-7; DNA: TGTGCCTGGAGTCTCGGACACTCCTACGAGCAGTACTTC; CDR3: CAWSLGHSYEQYF
V: TRBV29-1; D: -; size: -; J: TRBJ1-1; DNA: TGCAGCGTTGTCAACCTATACAGGGCTCGTACTGAAGCTTTCTTT; CDR3: CSVVNLYRARTEAFF
V: TRBV19; D: -; size: once; J: TRBJ2-6; DNA: TGTGCCAGTAGAAAAATACTAAGCTCTGGGGCCAACGTCCTGACTTTC; CDR3: CASRKILSSGANVLTF
V: TRBV23-1; D: -; size: -; J: TRBJ2-7; DNA: TGCGCCAGCAGTCAATCGCAAGGGGCCTACGAGCAGTACTTC; CDR3: CASSQSQGAYEQYF
V: TRBV30; D: -; size: -; J: TRBJ1-2; DNA: TGTGCCTGGAGCTACATTATGCAGACTGAGGGCTACACCTTC; CDR3: CAWSYIMQTEGYTF
V: TRBV6-2/TRBV6-3; D: -; size: -; J: TRBJ1-2; DNA: TGTGCCAGCAGTCCCAGGGACTATGGCTACACCTTC; CDR3: CASSPRDYGYTF
V: TRBV10-1; D: -; size: -; J: TRBJ2-2; DNA: TGCGCCAGCAGTGATTCGGGGGGCCCCCCCGGGGAGCTGTTTTTT; CDR3: CASSDSGGPPGELFF
V: TRBV19; D: TRBD1; size: few; J: TRBJ1-1; DNA: TGTGCCAGTAGTATTGCGAACAGGGGGAACACTGAAGCTTTCTTT; CDR3: CASSIANRGNTEAFF
V: TRBV5-1; D: TRBD1; size: -; J: TRBJ2-6; DNA: TGCGCCAGCAGCTCGCGGCCCAACTTCACCGGGACAGGGGTACGCGGGGCCAACGTCCTGACTTTC; CDR3: CASSSRPNFTGTGVRGANVLTF
V: TRBV7-7; D: -; size: -; J: TRBJ2-5; DNA: TGTGCCAGCAGCTCCCGCCGGGGGGCCGTTCAAGAGACCCAGTACTTC; CDR3: CASSSRRGAVQETQYF
V: TRBV4-1; D: -; size: once; J: TRBJ1-5; DNA: TGCGCCAGCAGCCAAGACGACAGCCTTTATCAGCCCCAGCATTTT; CDR3: CASSQDDSLYQPQHF
V: TRBV6-2/TRBV6-3; D: -; size: -; J: TRBJ1-5; DNA: TGTGCCAGCAGTTTCCTGCCGTCCGGAGGAAGCAATCAGCCCCAGCATTTT; CDR3: CASSFLPSGGSNQPQHF
V: TRBV4-2; D: TRBD1; size: -; J: TRBJ2-2; DNA: TGTGCCACCACGGGGGGTACAGGGGGCCGAGGCGGGGAGCTGTTTTTT; CDR3: CATTGGTGGRGGELFF
V: TRBV21-1; D: -; size: -; J: TRBJ2-7; DNA: TGTGCCAGCAGCAACCTCTCCGGGACTAGCGGGGTACCTACCGAGCAGTACTTC; CDR3: CASSNLSGTSGVPTEQYF